This TCR beta chain comes out of a study of Graves' ophthalmopathy and Graves' hyperthyroidism listed by TCRdb under 2018. Regarding the research as a whole: Peripheral blood was collected at initial diagnosis, before any treatment. The study used TCR beta repertoire signatures to distinguish Graves' ophthalmopathy from Graves' hyperthyroidism and to predict progression to ophthalmopathy. An independent validation cohort comprised some 19 hyperthyroidism patients and 15 to 17 patients who later progressed from hyperthyroidism to ophthalmopathy. In total, 135 blood samples were TCR-sequenced: around 42 ophthalmopathy, some 75 hyperthyroidism and approximately 17 hyperthyroidism-to-ophthalmopathy patients. The 75 to 100 discovery patients were randomly split 7:3 into training and test sets. Once sampling was done, hyperthyroidism patients were given methimazole at a starting dose of 30 mg daily, while ophthalmopathy patients were given high-dose intravenous methylprednisolone. In roughly 6 hyperthyroidism patients, the T-cell repertoire of thyroid tissue was compared with the T-cell repertoire of blood. To explore V-J signatures that distinguish ophthalmopathy from hyperthyroidism, a discovery set of 100 patients was enrolled, made up of 43 with ophthalmopathy and under 65 with stable hyperthyroidism.

In its sample, this clonotype was seen many times. No antigen is known for it. No base quality information exists; no much larger clone differs at one position. A patient counted as having stable hyperthyroidism if there was no progression to ophthalmopathy within 18 months of follow-up. Hyperthyroidism patients were newly diagnosed, with disease duration under 2 months, and aged 18 to 65 years. Patients with other autoimmune diseases, uncontrolled infections, pregnancy or lactation were excluded from the study. Clinical symptoms, serum thyroxine, TRAb, thyroid ultrasound and orbital computed tomography were used for diagnosis. PBMCs were isolated from roughly 10 ml of fresh peripheral blood by Ficoll-Paque density gradient centrifugation. Trizol reagent was used to extract the total RNA, and its quality was then checked on an Agilent 2100 Bioanalyzer. Unmatched junction bases come to 9, with V trimmed by 6 bases and J by 5 bases. Spanning cysteine to phenylalanine, the CDR3 consists of 13 amino acids. The sequence is cut down to CDR3 DNA, 39 bases in frame from base 1. According to the germline V gene (reference sequence), CDR1 reads DFQATT and CDR2 reads SNEGSKA.

For repertoire sequencing, the TCR beta CDR3 regions were amplified from RNA transcripts. The first round of RT-PCR was done with HTBI primers and the Qiagen OneStep RT-PCR kit, and was followed by a second round of multiplex PCR, then size selection and purification. Sequencing of the libraries was carried out on an Illumina HiSeq2000 in paired-end mode with 100 bp reads. For the original study's pipeline: Reads were processed with SOAPnuke, discarding reads with adapters, uncalled bases, mean Phred below 15, or no exact constant-primer or identifier match. High-quality paired reads were merged with COPE v1.2.5. Clonotypes were defined as unique nucleotide sequences and were aligned to IMGT TRB V, D and J references using MiTCR v1.1. Only V-J combinations with frequency above 0.0001 were analysed, covering approximately 99% of repertoires. For each V-J combination, a TCR clonal expansion and chaos score was defined as F50 clonal expansion divided by the chaos observed in the TCRdist matrix. Welch's t-statistics and random forest were used to narrow the features down to 13 V-J combinations, which were then fed into a naive Bayes classifier. The Morisita-Horn index was used to measure how similar the thyroid and blood repertoires were. TCRdb took the public reads, trimmed them with fastp at Q25, ran MiXCR for clone calling and kept in-frame beta chains. Every entry covers one CDR3 protein and lists the most common genes and DNA from its rows. These V and J calls are TCRdb output, not the study's own analysis. This sample has roughly 410,000 distinct CDR3 sequences in its table, and less than 20% of those were observed once. The ten largest account for around 7% of the sample.

Here is what the overall study found, with its caveats: Ophthalmopathy was separated from stable hyperthyroidism by the 13-signature model with 85% to 90% sensitivity and 81.08% specificity in cross-validation and with 80%/75% in the test set. In validation, the model predicted ophthalmopathy progression with 70.59% sensitivity and 72.22% specificity; roughly 12 predicted patients were CT-confirmed with GO in a median of around 6 months. No statistical method was used to set the sample size in advance, and the investigators knew which group each participant was assigned to. Most of the expanded thyroid clonotypes with a frequency above 0.001 were also detected in blood, and it was suggested that the thyroid immune response may be reflected by blood repertoires.

This receptor was taken from a woman between 18 and 30 years old with stable Graves' hyperthyroidism. Donor details come from another sample of the same person, matched by shared clones. The rearranged segments are TRBV20-1 and TRBJ2-5, and TRBD2 aligns with 7 junction nucleotides. Sequencing was performed on peripheral blood. The CDR3 here reads CSAQTGGGETQYF. The DNA sequence is given as TGCAGTGCGCAGACGGGGGGTGGGGAGACCCAGTACTTC.